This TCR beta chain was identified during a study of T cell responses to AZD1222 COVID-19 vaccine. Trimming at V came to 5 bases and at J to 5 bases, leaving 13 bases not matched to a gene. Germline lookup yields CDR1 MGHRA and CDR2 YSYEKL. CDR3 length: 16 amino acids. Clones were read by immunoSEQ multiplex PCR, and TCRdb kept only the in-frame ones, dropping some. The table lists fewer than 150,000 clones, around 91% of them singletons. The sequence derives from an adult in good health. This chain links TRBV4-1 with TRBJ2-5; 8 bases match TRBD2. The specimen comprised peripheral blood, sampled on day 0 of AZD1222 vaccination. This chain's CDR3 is CASSSAARGVFETQYF. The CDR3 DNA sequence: TGCGCCAGCAGCAGCGCCGCGCGGGGGGTTTTTGAGACCCAGTACTTC.